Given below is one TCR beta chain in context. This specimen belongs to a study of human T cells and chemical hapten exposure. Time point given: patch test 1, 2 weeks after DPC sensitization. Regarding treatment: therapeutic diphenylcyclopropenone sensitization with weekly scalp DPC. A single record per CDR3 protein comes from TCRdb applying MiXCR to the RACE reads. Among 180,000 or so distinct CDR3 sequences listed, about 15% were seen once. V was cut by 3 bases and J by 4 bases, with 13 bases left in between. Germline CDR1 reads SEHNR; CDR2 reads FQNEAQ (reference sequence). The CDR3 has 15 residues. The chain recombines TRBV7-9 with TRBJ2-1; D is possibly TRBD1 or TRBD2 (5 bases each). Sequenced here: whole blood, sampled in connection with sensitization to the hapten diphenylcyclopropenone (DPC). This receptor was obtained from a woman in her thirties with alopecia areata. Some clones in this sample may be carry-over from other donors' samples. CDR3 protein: CASSFGTRKYNEQFF. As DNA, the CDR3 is TGTGCCAGCAGCTTTGGGACCAGGAAATACAATGAGCAGTTCTTC.